This T cell receptor beta chain was identified during a study of cytomegalovirus exposure and HLA in healthy donors. Whole-study results and caveats: Indistinguishable V segments, including TRBV6-2 and TRBV6-3, were excluded. Whilst most TCR sequences proved rare, a subset of public TCRs occurred across many donors.

V shed 5 bases and J shed 6 bases, with 17 bases lying between them. The germline CDR1 and CDR2 sequences are LGHNT and FRNRAP. The CDR3 spans 16 residues. Nominally healthy donors provided the samples, though records likely missed some immune exposures. In the case of this clone: The antigen is undetermined.

The PCR was carried out with 60 Vbeta primers and 13 Jbeta primers. Clones were sequenced by immunoSEQ multiplex PCR, and TCRdb holds only the in-frame ones, with some missing. Here the sample spans 95,000 to 100,000 clones, more than 60% being singletons. This receptor was identified in a human donor in good health. Sample: PBMCs. The chain carries TRBV12-5 and TRBJ1-6; perhaps TRBD1 as D (6 bases). CDR3 DNA sequence: TGTGCTAGTGGTATCACCTCGGACAGATTTAATTCACCCCTCCACTTT. Protein: CASGITSDRFNSPLHF.